The 10 T cell receptor beta chains presented below share a single source sample, sequenced in a study of blood T cell repertoires in COVID-19. The protocol was immunoSEQ multiplex PCR, while the TCRdb copy is restricted to in-frame clones and leaves out a portion. The sample includes about 200,000 clones, roughly 77% of them seen just once. What was sequenced was peripheral blood. These TCRs come from a woman between 35 and 50 years old with COVID-19, enrolled during active disease.

In this sample, this clone turned up once. The V call is TRBV5-1, the J call TRBJ1-4; 7 nucleotides agree with TRBD1. The CDR3 loop spans 15 amino acids. J was trimmed by 4 bases and V by 0 bases; bases with no gene match: 3. Germline V gene data show CDR1 as SGHRS and CDR2 as YFSETQ. In DNA form, the CDR3 reads TGCGCCAGCAGCTTGGAAGGGGGCGTTAATGAAAAACTGTTTTTT. Translated, it gives CASSLEGGVNEKLFF.

The chain uses TRBV5-4 and TRBJ2-1, with 10 bases fitting TRBD1. The junction had 4 bases not matched to a gene; V was cut back by 0 bases and J by 7 bases. Germline CDR1 and CDR2: SGHNT and YYREEE (reference sequence). The CDR3 consists of 15 residues. In nucleotides, the CDR3 is TGTGCCAGCAGCTTGGTCGGACAGGGGGGGAATGAGCAGTTCTTC. This sequence encodes CASSLVGQGGNEQFF.

This clone was observed once. The chain carries TRBV18 and TRBJ2-2; the match to TRBD2 covers 8 bases. The J segment lost 14 bases and the V segment lost 2 bases, leaving 4 bases of the junction unmatched. The CDR3 is made up of 12 amino acids. The germline V gene encodes CDR1 KGHSH and CDR2 LQKENI. CDR3 sequence: CASSPKREYLFF. CDR3 nucleotides: TGTGCCAGCTCACCAAAGCGGGAGTATCTGTTTTTT.

The chain's CDR3 is CASSRLGGGYTF. CDR3 bases: TGTGCCAGCAGCCGCCTTGGGGGCGGCTACACCTTC. J is TRBJ1-2 and V is TRBV3-1 (or the pseudogene TRBV3-2), with a possible D match to TRBD1 (6 bases). Germline CDR1 is LGHDT and CDR2 is YNNKEL (reference sequence). The V end was cut by 4 bases, the J end by 8 bases, with 11 bases between. The CDR3 contains 12 residues.

The gene calls are TRBV4-1 and TRBJ1-4; weak D call: TRBD1 (5 bases). Germline loops: CDR1 MGHRA, CDR2 YSYEKL. The CDR3 length is 17 residues. V was cut by 2 bases and J by 4 bases, with 17 bases left in between. CDR3 bases: TGCGCCAGCAGCCAAACCTATGGGGGGGTCGGTAATGAAAAACTGTTTTTT. As protein: CASSQTYGGVGNEKLFF.

CDR3 loop: CASSQEGVSGANVLTF. CDR3 bases: TGTGCCAGCAGCCAAGAAGGGGTCTCTGGGGCCAACGTCCTGACTTTC. J is TRBJ2-6 and V is TRBV3-1 (or the pseudogene TRBV3-2), with D tentatively TRBD1 (5 bases). The CDR3 runs 16 residues. Germline values: CDR1 LGHDT, CDR2 YNNKEL (reference sequence). The V end lost 0 bases, the J end lost 0 bases, and 6 bases lay between the germline ends.

This clone was found a few times. V is TRBV5-1 and J is TRBJ2-7, with a tentative D call TRBD1 (6 bases). Trimming pared 4 bases from V and 9 bases from J, leaving 26 bases between. Germline V lookup: CDR1 SGHRS, CDR2 YFSETQ. This CDR3 region has 16 residues. The CDR3 spells CASSPVNRVIPYWQYF. CDR3 sequence (DNA): TGCGCCAGCAGCCCGGTCAACAGGGTGATTCCCTATTGGCAGTACTTC.

The chain has TRBV7-2 and TRBJ2-6, with D perhaps TRBD2 (5 bases). CDR3 length: 17 amino acids. Germline V gene data show CDR1 as SGHTA and CDR2 as FQGNSA. Trimming stripped 6 bases from V and 2 bases from J, with 17 bases between. The CDR3 reads CASSFVPRGAGANVLTF. CDR3 DNA sequence: TGTGCCAGCAGTTTTGTACCTCGGGGAGCTGGGGCCAACGTCCTGACTTTC. The full variable domain, with the rest looked up from reference TRBV7-2 and TRBJ2-6, is GAGVSQSPSNKVTEKGKDVELRCDPISGHTALYWYRQSLGQGLEFLIYFQGNSAPDKSGLPSDRFSAERTGGSVSTLTIQRTQQEDSAVYLCASSFVPRGAGANVLTFGAGSRLTVL.

The chain uses TRBV21-1 and TRBJ2-5; the table's D call, TRBD1, was not checked against the DNA. TRBV21-1 is a documented pseudogene. CDR3 length equals 17 residues. CDR3 in amino acids: CASSKGCDRGPRETQYF. In DNA, the CDR3 is TGTGCCAGCAGCAAAGGATGCGACAGGGGGCCAAGGGAGACCCAGTACTTC.

The J gene is TRBJ2-6, the V gene TRBV7-6, with D possibly being TRBD1 (6 bases). Trimming took off 8 bases at V and 0 bases at J, with 14 bases between the two ends. Germline values: CDR1 SGHVS, CDR2 FNYEAQ. The CDR3 runs to 16 residues. The CDR3 protein is CASHTGQISGANVLTF. CDR3 bases: TGTGCCAGCCACACCGGACAGATCTCTGGGGCCAACGTCCTGACTTTC.